Following are 29 T cell receptor beta chains from one sample sequenced in a study of Ad26.COV2.S vaccination and SARS-CoV-2 variants. This table comes from immunoSEQ multiplex PCR, and its TCRdb copy is limited to in-frame clones, with some not included. The sample lists around 300,000 clones, about 87% occurring once. As to treatment: 15 to 20 received Ad26.COV2.S at low or high dose, single or two shots; 5 received placebo; per-sample allocation not given. Samples analyzed were those drawn on day 63 after the first vaccine or placebo injection. The source was peripheral blood, collected in a trial of Ad26.COV2.S vaccine versus placebo. These receptors all stem from a person between 18 and 59 years old who received the Ad26.COV2.S COVID-19 vaccine or a placebo.

This chain joins TRBV19 and TRBJ1-5; TRBD1 aligns across 8 bases. The length of the CDR3 is 16 residues. The germline V gene has CDR1 LNHDA and CDR2 SQIVND (reference sequence). The J segment lost 6 bases and the V segment lost 1 base, leaving 8 bases of the junction unmatched. The DNA of the CDR3 is TGTGCCAGTAGTATAGCCGTTGGGCAGGGGGCTCAGCCCCAGCATTTT. It encodes CASSIAVGQGAQPQHF.

A few counts support this clone. The chain links TRBV7-2 to TRBJ1-2; tentative D call: TRBD1 (5 bases). This CDR3 spans 16 amino acids. Germline lookup yields CDR1 SGHTA and CDR2 FQGNSA. V shed 1 base and J shed 2 bases, with 14 bases lying between them. CDR3 in amino acids: CASSLGPGAENYGYTF. In nucleotides, the CDR3 is TGTGCCAGCAGCTTAGGACCCGGGGCGGAGAACTATGGCTACACCTTC.

The gene calls are TRBV6-5 and TRBJ1-4; D is uncertain. Germline V lookup: CDR1 MNHEY, CDR2 SVGAGI. Trimming cost V 5 bases and J 3 bases, with 10 bases left between them. This CDR3 is 14 amino acids long. The CDR3 loop is CASSLHLPNEKLFF. The CDR3 DNA follows: TGTGCCAGCAGTCTCCACCTCCCTAATGAAAAACTGTTTTTT.

V gene TRBV18 combines with J gene TRBJ1-2; unclear D gene. The CDR3 consists of 13 residues. V lost 2 bases, J lost 5 bases, and 9 bases lay in between. Germline values: CDR1 KGHSH, CDR2 LQKENI. The CDR3 DNA follows: TGTGCCAGCTCACCAGTGGCGGAATATGGCTACACCTTC. Translation: CASSPVAEYGYTF.

The count of this clone is one. The rearrangement uses TRBV7-9 and TRBJ2-2, with 11 nucleotides matching TRBD1. This CDR3 has 14 residues. Germline CDR1 SEHNR, CDR2 FQNEAQ (reference sequence). Trimming cost V 8 bases and J 7 bases; bases outside gene matches: 6. Here the CDR3 reads CASYRTGGIGELFF. The CDR3 nucleotides read TGTGCCAGCTACCGGACAGGGGGCATCGGGGAGCTGTTTTTT.

This chain links TRBV19 with TRBJ1-2, with TRBD1 as a possible D gene (5 bases). The germline gives CDR1 LNHDA, CDR2 SQIVND (reference sequence). The germline V and J ends were trimmed by 1 base and 4 bases, with 7 bases remaining between them. The CDR3 extends over 13 amino acids. CDR3 amino acids: CASSIGTGYGYTF. The DNA for the CDR3 is TGTGCCAGTAGTATAGGCACAGGCTATGGCTACACCTTC.

The chain has TRBV27 and TRBJ2-7; tentatively, D is TRBD2 (6 bases). The V and J ends lost 6 bases and 0 bases respectively, with 21 bases between them. CDR1 is MNHEY, CDR2 SMNVEV, per germline (reference sequence). This CDR3 comprises 17 residues. The CDR3 loop reads CASSHRGGGSSSYEQYF. In DNA, the CDR3 is TGTGCCAGCAGCCACCGAGGTGGGGGGTCGAGCTCCTACGAGCAGTACTTC.

Note on this clone: Distinct nucleotide sequences in the sample also encode this CDR3. The V gene is TRBV7-9, the J gene TRBJ2-7; D unclear. Germline values: CDR1 SEHNR, CDR2 FQNEAQ (reference sequence). The length of the CDR3 is 12 residues. Trimming cost V 2 bases and J 2 bases, with 4 bases left between them. The CDR3 spells CASSLTPYEQYF. CDR3 in DNA: TGTGCCAGCAGCTTAACACCCTACGAGCAGTACTTC.

The chain is built from TRBV7-2 and TRBJ2-1; 12 bases map to TRBD2. The germline V gene has CDR1 SGHTA and CDR2 FQGNSA. This CDR3 contains 16 residues. J was trimmed by 5 bases and V by 1 base; bases with no gene match: 3. This chain's CDR3 is CASSLGLAGVNNEQFF. The CDR3 DNA follows: TGTGCCAGCAGCTTAGGACTAGCGGGGGTAAACAATGAGCAGTTCTTC.

The CDR3 here is CASTHDRDNSPLHF. For the CDR3, the DNA is TGTGCCAGCACCCACGACAGGGATAATTCACCCCTCCACTTT. The chain has TRBV7-9 and TRBJ1-6; 7 positions agree with TRBD1. Trimming took 7 bases from V and 5 from J; bases not matched to a gene: 5. Germline loops: CDR1 SEHNR, CDR2 FQNEAQ (reference sequence). CDR3 size: 14 residues.

V usage is TRBV30 and J usage is TRBJ1-4; the D gene is possibly TRBD1 (5 bases). The CDR3 is 17 amino acids. The V gene lost 5 bases and the J gene lost 0 bases, with 19 bases spanning the gap. Germline V gene data show CDR1 as GTSNPN and CDR2 as SVGIG (reference sequence). The CDR3 sequence: CAWLTRQGDSTNEKLFF. CDR3 nucleotides: TGTGCCTGGCTCACGAGGCAGGGCGACTCAACTAATGAAAAACTGTTTTTT.

The chain links TRBV4-2 to TRBJ2-7; weak D call: TRBD1 (6 bases). Per the germline V gene, CDR1 is LGHNA and CDR2 is YNFKEQ. This CDR3 has 14 amino acids. V was shortened by 6 bases and J by 1 base, with 13 bases between the two germline ends. The CDR3 sequence: CASRPGVESYEQYF. CDR3 DNA sequence: TGTGCCAGCAGACCAGGGGTCGAATCCTACGAGCAGTACTTC.

The chain links TRBV7-3 to TRBJ2-7; the match to TRBD1 covers 7 bases. Trimming cost V 4 bases and J 0 bases; bases outside gene matches: 6. Germline V gene lookup returns CDR1 SGHTA and CDR2 FQGTGA. This CDR3 is 15 amino acids long. CDR3 protein: CASSSYRDSSYEQYF. The CDR3 region has the DNA TGTGCCAGCAGCTCTTACCGGGACAGCTCCTACGAGCAGTACTTC. The full variable domain, its missing parts supplied by reference TRBV7-3 and TRBJ2-7, is GAGVSQTPSNKVTEKGKYVELRCDPISGHTALYWYRQSLGQGPEFLIYFQGTGAADDSGLPNDRFFAVRPEGSVSTLKIQRTERGDSAVYLCASSSYRDSSYEQYFGPGTRLTVT.

The chain employs TRBV19 and TRBJ1-2, with 7 bases fitting TRBD1. Germline loops: CDR1 LNHDA, CDR2 SQIVND (reference sequence). V lost 4 bases and J lost 7; bases outside the gene matches: 3. This CDR3 contains 12 residues. The CDR3 DNA reads TGTGCCAGTAGTACCCGACAGGGTGGCTACACCTTC. It codes for CASSTRQGGYTF.

This sequence joins TRBV4-3 and TRBJ2-3, with 12 bases lining up with TRBD2. Unmatched junction bases numbered 3, after V lost 2 bases and J lost 3 bases. Per germline, CDR1 LGHNA and CDR2 YSLEER. This CDR3 region has 16 residues. For the CDR3, the DNA is TGCGCCAGCAGCCAACGGACTAGCGGGGTTACAGATACGCAGTATTTT. Translation: CASSQRTSGVTDTQYF.

DNA of the CDR3: TGTGCCAGCAGCCCCATTTCCAAAGAGACCCAGTACTTC. Encoded protein: CASSPISKETQYF. V and J are TRBV6-2 or TRBV6-3 and TRBJ2-5; D remains unclear. Per germline, CDR1 MNHEY and CDR2 SVGEGT. The germline V and J ends were trimmed by 6 bases and 3 bases, with 11 bases remaining between them. This CDR3 comprises 13 residues.

Comment on this clone: Sequence at one end of the junction differs from germline and may be a read error. The chain carries TRBV28 and TRBJ1-1; weak D call: TRBD1 (6 bases). The CDR3 loop spans 11 amino acids. Germline V CDR1 and CDR2: MDHEN, SYDVKM. CDR3 DNA sequence: TGTGCCAGCAGTTTATCTGGGGGACACGTATTT. It codes for CASSLSGGHVF.

CDR3 region: CASTSTGPGSEQYF. The CDR3 nucleotides are TGTGCCAGCACCTCCACGGGACCTGGAAGCGAGCAGTACTTC. V gene TRBV6-5 combines with J gene TRBJ2-7; D is tentatively TRBD1 or TRBD2 (5 bases each). The CDR3 loop spans 14 amino acids. Trimming removed 7 bases from V and 6 bases from J, with 19 bases in between. In germline, CDR1 is MNHEY, CDR2 SVGAGI.

The J gene is TRBJ2-1, the V gene TRBV5-1; 7 bases map to TRBD1. The CDR3 loop spans 15 amino acids. V was pared by 4 bases and J by 2 bases, with 6 bases of the junction left unmatched. The germline CDR1 and CDR2 sequences are SGHRS and YFSETQ. The CDR3 is CASSQPGQAYNEQFF. In nucleotides, the CDR3 is TGCGCCAGCAGCCAACCCGGACAGGCCTACAATGAGCAGTTCTTC.

The chain carries TRBV7-2 and TRBJ2-7, with TRBD2 identical over 11 bases. CDR1 and CDR2 from the germline V gene are SGHTA and FQGNSA. The CDR3 is 16 amino acids. Losses at the gene ends were 5 bases for V and 0 bases for J; bases not matched to a gene: 6. For the CDR3, the DNA is TGTGCCAGCAGCGGGGGGGGACTAGCGGTCTCCTACGAGCAGTACTTC. Translation gives CASSGGGLAVSYEQYF. Supplemented by reference TRBV7-2 and TRBJ2-7, the full variable domain reads GAGVSQSPSNKVTEKGKDVELRCDPISGHTALYWYRQSLGQGLEFLIYFQGNSAPDKSGLPSDRFSAERTGGSVSTLTIQRTQQEDSAVYLCASSGGGLAVSYEQYFGPGTRLTVT.

This clone has only one observation. Written as DNA, the CDR3 is TGTGCCAGTAGTATATACGGCAGGGGAGGTCAGCCCCAGCATTTT. This gives the protein CASSIYGRGGQPQHF. The chain employs TRBV19 and TRBJ1-5; weak D call: TRBD1 (6 bases). Germline V gene data show CDR1 as LNHDA and CDR2 as SQIVND (reference sequence). The CDR3 consists of 15 residues. Between the trimmed V and J ends, which lost 2 bases and 6 bases, there was a span of 14 bases.

This chain links TRBV2 with TRBJ1-2, with 9 bases lining up with TRBD1. The length of the CDR3 is 14 residues. The ends lost 8 bases at V and 8 bases at J; junction bases unmatched: 12. The germline gives CDR1 SNHLY, CDR2 FYNNEI. The CDR3 nucleotides are TGTGCCAGCGACGATTCGGGGACAGGGAGCGGCTACACCTTC. This translates into CASDDSGTGSGYTF.

CDR3 protein: CASSQTSGNTGELFF. The CDR3 coding sequence is TGTGCCAGCAGCCAGACTAGCGGGAACACCGGGGAGCTGTTTTTT. The rearrangement uses TRBV3-1 (or the pseudogene TRBV3-2) and TRBJ2-2; 9 nucleotides line up with TRBD2. The CDR3 runs 15 residues. V dropped 3 bases and J dropped 1; count of bases not matched to a gene: 0. Germline loops: CDR1 LGHDT, CDR2 YNNKEL (reference sequence).

The chain joins TRBV7-9 to TRBJ2-2, with D uncertain. V gave up 5 bases and J gave up 3 bases, with 4 bases separating them. This CDR3 is built from 12 residues. CDR1 SEHNR and CDR2 FQNEAQ come from the germline V gene (reference sequence). The CDR3, as DNA: TGTGCCAGCAGCCTAGACACCGGGGAGCTGTTTTTT. Its translation is CASSLDTGELFF.

This clone was counted a single time. The chain is built from TRBV4-3 and TRBJ1-2; D gene uncertain. Germline-derived CDR1 and CDR2 are LGHNA and YSLEER. V was clipped by 4 bases and J by 8 bases, with 17 bases between them. This CDR3 has 14 residues. The CDR3, as DNA: TGCGCCAGCAGCCTTCTAGGAGGGTCGCAAGGCTACACCTTC. Translation: CASSLLGGSQGYTF.

Regarding this clone: The junction does not match germline at one end; this may be a read error. This rearrangement joins TRBV7-7 to TRBJ2-7; D call uncertain. Germline CDR1 and CDR2: SSHAT and FNYEAQ (reference sequence). The CDR3 is 13 residues long. The CDR3 sequence is CASSLDSTHEQYF. The CDR3 bases are TGTGCTAGCAGCTTAGACTCGACTCACGAGCAGTACTTC.

The genes are TRBV5-8 and TRBJ1-6; 7 positions agree with TRBD1. CDR3 length: 14 residues. V lost 4 bases to trimming and J lost 7 bases; unmatched junction nucleotides: 5. The germline V gene encodes CDR1 SGHTS and CDR2 YDEGEE. For the CDR3, the DNA is TGTGCCAGCAGCCGAGGGACAGAGAATTCACCCCTCCACTTT. This gives the protein CASSRGTENSPLHF.

The rearrangement links TRBV5-1 to TRBJ2-5, with D tentatively TRBD2 (7 bases). Germline V gene sequence: CDR1 SGHRS, CDR2 YFSETQ. This CDR3 spans 14 amino acids. V lost 4 bases to trimming and J lost 3 bases, with 13 bases between them. CDR3 region: CASSPGGREETQYF. The CDR3 DNA sequence: TGCGCCAGCAGCCCGGGGGGCCGGGAAGAGACCCAGTACTTC.

The chain carries TRBV7-3 and TRBJ2-2, with 7 bases lining up with TRBD2. The CDR3 covers 14 residues. The germline gives CDR1 SGHTA, CDR2 FQGTGA. The junction had 1 base not matched to a gene; V was cut back by 2 bases and J by 4 bases. The CDR3 DNA sequence: TGTGCCAGCAGCTTAGCGGGAGTCACCGGGGAGCTGTTTTTT. Its protein is CASSLAGVTGELFF. The variable domain in full, completed from reference TRBV7-3 and TRBJ2-2, reads GAGVSQTPSNKVTEKGKYVELRCDPISGHTALYWYRQSLGQGPEFLIYFQGTGAADDSGLPNDRFFAVRPEGSVSTLKIQRTERGDSAVYLCASSLAGVTGELFFGEGSRLTVL.